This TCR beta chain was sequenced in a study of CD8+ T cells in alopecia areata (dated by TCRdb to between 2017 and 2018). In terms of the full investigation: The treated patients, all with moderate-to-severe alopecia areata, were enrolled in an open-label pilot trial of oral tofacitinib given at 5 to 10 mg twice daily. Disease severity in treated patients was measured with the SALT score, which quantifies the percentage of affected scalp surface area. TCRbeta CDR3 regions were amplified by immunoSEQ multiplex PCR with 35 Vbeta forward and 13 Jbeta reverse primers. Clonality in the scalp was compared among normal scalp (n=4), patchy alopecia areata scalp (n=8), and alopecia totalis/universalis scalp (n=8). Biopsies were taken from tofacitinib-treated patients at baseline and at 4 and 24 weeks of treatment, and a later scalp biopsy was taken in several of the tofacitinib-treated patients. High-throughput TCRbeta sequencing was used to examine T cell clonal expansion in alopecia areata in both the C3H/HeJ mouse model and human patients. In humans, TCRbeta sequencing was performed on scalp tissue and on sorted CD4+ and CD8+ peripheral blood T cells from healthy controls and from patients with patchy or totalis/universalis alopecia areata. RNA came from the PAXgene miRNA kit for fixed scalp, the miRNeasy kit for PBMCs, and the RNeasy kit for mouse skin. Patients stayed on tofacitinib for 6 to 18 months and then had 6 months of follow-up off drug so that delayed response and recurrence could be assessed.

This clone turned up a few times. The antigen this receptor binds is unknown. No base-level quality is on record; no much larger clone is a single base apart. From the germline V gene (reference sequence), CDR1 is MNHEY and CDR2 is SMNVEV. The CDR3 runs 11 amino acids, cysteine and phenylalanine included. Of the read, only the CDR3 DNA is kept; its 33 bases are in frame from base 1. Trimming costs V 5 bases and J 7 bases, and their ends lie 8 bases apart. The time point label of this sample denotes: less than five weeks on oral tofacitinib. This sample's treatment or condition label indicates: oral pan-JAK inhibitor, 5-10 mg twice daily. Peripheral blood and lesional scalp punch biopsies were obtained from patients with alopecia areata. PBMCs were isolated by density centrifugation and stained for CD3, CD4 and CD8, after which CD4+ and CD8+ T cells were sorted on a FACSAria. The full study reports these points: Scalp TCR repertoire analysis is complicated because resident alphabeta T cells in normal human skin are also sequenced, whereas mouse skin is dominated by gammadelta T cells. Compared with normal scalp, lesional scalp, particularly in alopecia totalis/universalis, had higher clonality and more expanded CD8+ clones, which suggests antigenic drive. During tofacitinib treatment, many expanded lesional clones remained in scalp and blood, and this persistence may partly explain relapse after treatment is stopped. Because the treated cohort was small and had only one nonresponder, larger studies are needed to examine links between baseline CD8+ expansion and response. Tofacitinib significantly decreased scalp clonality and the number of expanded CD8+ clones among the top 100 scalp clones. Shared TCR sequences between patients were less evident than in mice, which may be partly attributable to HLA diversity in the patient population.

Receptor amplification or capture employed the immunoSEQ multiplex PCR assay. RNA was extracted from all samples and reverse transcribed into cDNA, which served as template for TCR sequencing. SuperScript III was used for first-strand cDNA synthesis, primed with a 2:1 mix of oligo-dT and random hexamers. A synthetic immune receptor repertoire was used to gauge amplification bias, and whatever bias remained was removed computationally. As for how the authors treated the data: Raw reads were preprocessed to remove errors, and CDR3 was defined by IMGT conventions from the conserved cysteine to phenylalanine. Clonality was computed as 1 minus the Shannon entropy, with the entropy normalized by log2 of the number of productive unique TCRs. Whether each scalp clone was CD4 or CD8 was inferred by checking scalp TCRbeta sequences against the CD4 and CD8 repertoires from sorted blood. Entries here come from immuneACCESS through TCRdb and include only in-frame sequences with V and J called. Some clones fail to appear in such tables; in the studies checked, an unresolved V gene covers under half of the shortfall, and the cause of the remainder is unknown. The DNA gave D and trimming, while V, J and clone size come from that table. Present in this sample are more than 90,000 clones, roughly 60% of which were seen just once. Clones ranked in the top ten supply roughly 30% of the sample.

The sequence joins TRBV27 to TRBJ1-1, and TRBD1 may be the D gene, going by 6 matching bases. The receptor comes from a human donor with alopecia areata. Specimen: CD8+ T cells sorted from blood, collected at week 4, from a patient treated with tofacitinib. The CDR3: CASSTDSEAFF. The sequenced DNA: TGTGCCAGCAGTACGGACAGTGAAGCTTTCTTT.